The following is a T cell receptor beta chain sequence with its context. What it recognizes is unknown. The repertoire was sequenced with immunoSEQ multiplex PCR; TCRdb's copy has only in-frame clones and lacks some. The data hold 55,000 to 65,000 clones, with about 87% observed a single time. The sample comes from a study of T cells in localized non-small cell lung cancer. General study findings and limits: Uninvolved adjacent lung, not tumor, had the highest T cell clonality. Prolonged overall survival went with higher T cell density in the blood. A median about 62 of the top 100 tumor clones appeared in adjacent lung.

Deletions cut 0 bases from V and 1 base from J, with 10 bases between. Germline CDR1 reads SGHRS; CDR2 reads YFSETQ. CDR3 size: 16 residues. The sample consisted of peripheral blood, taken before any cancer treatment. The rearrangement links TRBV5-1 to TRBJ2-2, with D perhaps matching TRBD1 or TRBD2 (5 bases each). This receptor was identified in a man aged 40 to 70 with stage I squamous cell lung carcinoma. CDR3 sequence reads: CASSLEGTRNTGELFF. The DNA for the CDR3 is TGCGCCAGCAGCTTGGAAGGGACGAGGAACACCGGGGAGCTGTTTTTT. The full variable domain, its missing parts supplied by reference TRBV5-1 and TRBJ2-2, is KAGVTQTPRYLIKTRGQQVTLSCSPISGHRSVSWYQQTPGQGLQFLFEYFSETQRNKGNFPGRFSGRQFSNSRSEMNVSTLELGDSALYLCASSLEGTRNTGELFFGEGSRLTVL.